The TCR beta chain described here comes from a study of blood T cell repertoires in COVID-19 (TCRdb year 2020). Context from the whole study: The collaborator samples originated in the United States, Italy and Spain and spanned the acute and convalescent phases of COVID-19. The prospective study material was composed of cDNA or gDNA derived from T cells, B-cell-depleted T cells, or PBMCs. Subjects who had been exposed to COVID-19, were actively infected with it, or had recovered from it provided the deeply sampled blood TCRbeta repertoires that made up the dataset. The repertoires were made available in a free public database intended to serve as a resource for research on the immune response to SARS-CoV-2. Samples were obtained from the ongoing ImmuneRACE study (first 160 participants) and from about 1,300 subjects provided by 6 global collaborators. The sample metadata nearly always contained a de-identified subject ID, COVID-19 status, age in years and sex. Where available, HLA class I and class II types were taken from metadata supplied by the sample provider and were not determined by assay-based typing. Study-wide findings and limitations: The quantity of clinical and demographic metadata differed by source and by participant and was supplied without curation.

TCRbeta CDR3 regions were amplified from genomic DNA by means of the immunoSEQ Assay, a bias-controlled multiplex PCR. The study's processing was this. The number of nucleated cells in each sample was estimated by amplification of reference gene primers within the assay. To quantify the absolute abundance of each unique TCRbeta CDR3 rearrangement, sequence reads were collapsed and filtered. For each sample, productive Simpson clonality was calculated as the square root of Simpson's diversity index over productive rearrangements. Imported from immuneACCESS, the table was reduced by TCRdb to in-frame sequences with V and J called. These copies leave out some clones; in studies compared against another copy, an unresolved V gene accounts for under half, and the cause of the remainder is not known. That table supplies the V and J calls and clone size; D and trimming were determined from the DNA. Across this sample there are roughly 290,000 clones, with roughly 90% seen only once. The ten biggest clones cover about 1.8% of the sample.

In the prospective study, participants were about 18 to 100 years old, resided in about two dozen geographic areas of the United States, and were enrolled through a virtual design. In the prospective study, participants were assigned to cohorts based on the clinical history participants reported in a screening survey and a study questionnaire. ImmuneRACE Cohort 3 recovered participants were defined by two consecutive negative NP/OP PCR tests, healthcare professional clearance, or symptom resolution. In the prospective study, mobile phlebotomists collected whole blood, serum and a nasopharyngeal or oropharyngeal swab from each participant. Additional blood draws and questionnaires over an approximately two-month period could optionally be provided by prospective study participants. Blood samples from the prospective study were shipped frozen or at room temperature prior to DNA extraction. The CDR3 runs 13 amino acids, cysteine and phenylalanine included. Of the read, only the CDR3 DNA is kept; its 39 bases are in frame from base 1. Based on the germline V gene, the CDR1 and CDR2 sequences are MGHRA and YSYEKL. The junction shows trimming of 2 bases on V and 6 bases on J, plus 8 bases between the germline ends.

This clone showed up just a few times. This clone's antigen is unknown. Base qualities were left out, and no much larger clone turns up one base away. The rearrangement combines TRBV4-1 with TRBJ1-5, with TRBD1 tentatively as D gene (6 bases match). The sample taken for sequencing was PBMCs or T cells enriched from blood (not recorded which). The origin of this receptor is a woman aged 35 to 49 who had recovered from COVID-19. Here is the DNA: TGCGCCAGCAGCCAAACAGGGATTCAGCCCCAGCATTTT. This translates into CASSQTGIQPQHF.